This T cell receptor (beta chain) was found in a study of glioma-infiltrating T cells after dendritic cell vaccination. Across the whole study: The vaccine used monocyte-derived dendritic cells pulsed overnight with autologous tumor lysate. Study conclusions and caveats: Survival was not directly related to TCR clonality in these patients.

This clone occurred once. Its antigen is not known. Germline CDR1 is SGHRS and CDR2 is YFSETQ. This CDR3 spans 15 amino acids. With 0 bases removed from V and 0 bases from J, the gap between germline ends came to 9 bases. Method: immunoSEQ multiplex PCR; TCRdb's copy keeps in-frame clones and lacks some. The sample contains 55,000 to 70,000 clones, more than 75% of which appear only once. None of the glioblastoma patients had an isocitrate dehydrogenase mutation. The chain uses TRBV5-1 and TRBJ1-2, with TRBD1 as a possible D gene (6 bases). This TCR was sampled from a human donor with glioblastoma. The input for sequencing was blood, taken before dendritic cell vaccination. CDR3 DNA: TGCGCCAGCAGCTTGGTACAGGGTACTAACTATGGCTACACCTTC. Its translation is CASSLVQGTNYGYTF.